One sample yielded the 9 T cell receptor beta chains listed below, sequenced in a study of T cell responses to AZD1222 COVID-19 vaccine. This table comes from immunoSEQ multiplex PCR, and its TCRdb copy is limited to in-frame clones, with some not included. The table lists around 160,000 clones, 88% of them singletons. The sequencing used peripheral blood, collected on day 0 of AZD1222 vaccination. The receptors originated from an adult in good health.

The chain uses TRBV21-1 and TRBJ2-1; TRBD1, the table's D call, lacks a check against the DNA. TRBV21-1 is a documented pseudogene. The CDR3 covers 20 residues. CDR3: CASSKGCQQGSPSSYNEQFF. In DNA, the CDR3 is TGTGCCAGCAGCAAAGGGTGTCAACAGGGAAGTCCCAGCTCCTACAATGAGCAGTTCTTC.

V usage is TRBV5-1 and J usage is TRBJ1-1; possible D gene TRBD1, 5 bases. The germline V gene encodes CDR1 SGHRS and CDR2 YFSETQ. Trimming shortened V by 0 bases and J by 1 base, and 10 bases separated the two germline ends. This CDR3 region has 15 residues. The DNA of the CDR3 is TGCGCCAGCAGCTTGGGGGGCGGTGGGAACACTGAAGCTTTCTTT. Residues: CASSLGGGGNTEAFF. Variable domain in full (rest from reference TRBV5-1 and TRBJ1-1): KAGVTQTPRYLIKTRGQQVTLSCSPISGHRSVSWYQQTPGQGLQFLFEYFSETQRNKGNFPGRFSGRQFSNSRSEMNVSTLELGDSALYLCASSLGGGGNTEAFFGQGTRLTVV.

The rearrangement links TRBV27 to TRBJ1-5; 10 nucleotides match TRBD1. Germline V CDR1 and CDR2: MNHEY, SMNVEV (reference sequence). This CDR3 is 14 amino acids long. After removal of 6 bases from V and 8 bases from J, the junction contained 7 bases not matched to a gene. DNA of the CDR3: TGTGCCAGCAGCCGACAGGGGGCGGGAAAGCCCCAGCATTTT. Amino acid sequence: CASSRQGAGKPQHF.

J is TRBJ1-2 and V is TRBV19, with 9 positions matching TRBD1. This CDR3 has 14 amino acids. Germline-derived CDR1 and CDR2 are LNHDA and SQIVND (reference sequence). The V gene end was trimmed by 6 bases and the J gene end by 8 bases; junction bases not matched to a gene: 10. The CDR3 is CASSREQGARGYTF. The CDR3 coding sequence is TGTGCCAGTAGCAGGGAACAGGGGGCACGGGGCTACACCTTC.

This sequence joins TRBV7-2 and TRBJ2-1; D tentatively fits TRBD1 or TRBD2 (6 bases each). CDR3 length: 16 amino acids. V lost 6 bases and J 4 bases, leaving 19 bases between the germline ends. Germline lookup yields CDR1 SGHTA and CDR2 FQGNSA. CDR3 region: CASSSGGGLLYNEQFF. CDR3 bases: TGTGCCAGCAGTTCAGGAGGGGGACTCCTGTACAATGAGCAGTTCTTC.

The chain links TRBV11-1 to TRBJ1-1; D may be TRBD1 (5 bases). The CDR3 spans 14 residues. Germline V lookup: CDR1 SGHAT, CDR2 FQDESV (reference sequence). V was trimmed by 7 bases and J by 0 bases, leaving 12 bases between them. The DNA for the CDR3 is TGTGCCAGCACCCTATTGGGGCTGAACACTGAAGCTTTCTTT. This codes for CASTLLGLNTEAFF.

The chain is built from TRBV3-1 (or the pseudogene TRBV3-2) and TRBJ2-3; 8 nucleotides agree with TRBD2. CDR3 length: 15 amino acids. J lost 1 base, V lost 4 bases, and 4 bases had no gene match. The germline gives CDR1 LGHDT, CDR2 YNNKEL (reference sequence). The CDR3, as DNA: TGTGCCAGCAGCCCTAGCGGGCCGCGCACAGATACGCAGTATTTT. Its translation: CASSPSGPRTDTQYF.

This clone was seen more than once but under ten times. The chain links TRBV6-5 to TRBJ1-2; D is uncertain. Germline CDR1 is MNHEY and CDR2 is SVGAGI. The CDR3 loop spans 15 amino acids. The ends were cut back, 5 bases at V and 4 bases at J, with 17 bases in the middle. CDR3 residues: CASSTAPVTVYGYTF. CDR3 DNA: TGTGCCAGCAGTACCGCCCCCGTAACCGTCTATGGCTACACCTTC.

The count of this clone is one. This rearrangement joins TRBV12-3 or TRBV12-4 to TRBJ1-2; no clear D. V was pared by 4 bases and J by 0 bases, with 3 bases between. The CDR3 consists of 12 residues. This chain's CDR3 is CASSWTNYGYTF. The CDR3 DNA reads TGTGCCAGCAGTTGGACTAACTATGGCTACACCTTC.